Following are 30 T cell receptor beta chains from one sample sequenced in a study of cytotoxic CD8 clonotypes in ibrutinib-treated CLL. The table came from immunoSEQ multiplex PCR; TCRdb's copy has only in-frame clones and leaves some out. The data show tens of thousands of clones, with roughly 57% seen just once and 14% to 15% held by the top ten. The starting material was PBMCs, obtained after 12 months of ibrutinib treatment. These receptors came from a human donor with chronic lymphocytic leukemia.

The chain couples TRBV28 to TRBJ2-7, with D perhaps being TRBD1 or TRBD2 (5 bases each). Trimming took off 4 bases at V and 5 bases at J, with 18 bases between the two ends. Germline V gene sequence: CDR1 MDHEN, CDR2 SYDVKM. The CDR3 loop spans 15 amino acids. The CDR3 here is CASSYSIVRDDEQYF. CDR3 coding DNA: TGTGCCAGCAGTTACTCGATCGTTAGGGACGACGAGCAGTACTTC.

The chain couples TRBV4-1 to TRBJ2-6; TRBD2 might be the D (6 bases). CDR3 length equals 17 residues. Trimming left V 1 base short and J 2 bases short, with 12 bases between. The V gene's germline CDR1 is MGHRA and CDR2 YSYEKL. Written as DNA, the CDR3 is TGCGCCAGCAGCCAAGTCAGTACGGGGGCTGGGGCCAACGTCCTGACTTTC. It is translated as CASSQVSTGAGANVLTF.

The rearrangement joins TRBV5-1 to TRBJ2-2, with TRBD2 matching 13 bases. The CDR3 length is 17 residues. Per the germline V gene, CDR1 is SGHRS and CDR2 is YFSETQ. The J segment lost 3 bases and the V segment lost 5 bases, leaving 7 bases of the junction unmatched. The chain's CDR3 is CASRRTSGRRDTGELFF. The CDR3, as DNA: TGCGCCAGCAGAAGGACTAGCGGGAGAAGGGACACCGGGGAGCTGTTTTTT.

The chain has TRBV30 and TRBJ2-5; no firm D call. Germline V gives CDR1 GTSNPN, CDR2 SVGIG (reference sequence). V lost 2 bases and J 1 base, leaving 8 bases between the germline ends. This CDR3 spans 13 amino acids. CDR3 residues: CAWSSRIQETQYF. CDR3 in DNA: TGTGCCTGGAGTTCACGGATCCAAGAGACCCAGTACTTC.

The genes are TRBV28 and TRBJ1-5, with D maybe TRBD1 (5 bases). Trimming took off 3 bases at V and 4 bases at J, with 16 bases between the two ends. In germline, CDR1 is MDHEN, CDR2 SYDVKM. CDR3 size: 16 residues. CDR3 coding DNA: TGTGCCAGCAGTTTGTCGGCACCGGGACCTAATCAGCCCCAGCATTTT. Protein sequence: CASSLSAPGPNQPQHF.

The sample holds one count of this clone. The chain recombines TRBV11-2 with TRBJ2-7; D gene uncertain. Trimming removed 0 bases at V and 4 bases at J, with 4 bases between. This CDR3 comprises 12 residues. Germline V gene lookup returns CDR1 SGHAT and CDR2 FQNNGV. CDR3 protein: CASSLDRYEQYF. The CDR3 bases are TGTGCCAGCAGCTTAGATAGGTACGAGCAGTACTTC.

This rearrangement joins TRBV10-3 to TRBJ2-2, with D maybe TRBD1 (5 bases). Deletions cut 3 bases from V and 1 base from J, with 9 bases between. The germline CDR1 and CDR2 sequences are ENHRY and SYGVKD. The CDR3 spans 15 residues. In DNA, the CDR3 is TGTGCCATCAGTGAAACAGGTGTGAACACCGGGGAGCTGTTTTTT. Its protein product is CAISETGVNTGELFF.

For the CDR3, the DNA is TGCGCCAGCAGCCCGTCGGCCCTTTCGTACACCATATATTTT. As protein: CASSPSALSYTIYF. V is TRBV5-1 and J is TRBJ1-3; D is unresolved. The V gene lost 4 bases and the J gene lost 8 bases, with 16 bases spanning the gap. Looked up from germline, CDR1 is SGHRS and CDR2 is YFSETQ. The CDR3 is made up of 14 amino acids.

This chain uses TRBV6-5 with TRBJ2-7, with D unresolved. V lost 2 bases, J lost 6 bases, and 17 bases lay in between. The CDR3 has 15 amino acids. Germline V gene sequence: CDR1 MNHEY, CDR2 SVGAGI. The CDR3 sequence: CASSYTSIYLGEQYF. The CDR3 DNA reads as TGTGCCAGCAGTTACACCTCGATCTATCTAGGCGAGCAGTACTTC.

The CDR3 nucleotides read TGTGCCAGCAGAGAGCGGGGGGGGTTTGAGACCCAGTACTTC. This translates into CASRERGGFETQYF. The chain uses TRBV2 and TRBJ2-5, with TRBD2 matching over 10 bases. V gave up 6 bases and J gave up 5 bases; unmatched junction bases: 6. Germline assignment: CDR1 SNHLY and CDR2 FYNNEI. The CDR3 contains 14 residues.

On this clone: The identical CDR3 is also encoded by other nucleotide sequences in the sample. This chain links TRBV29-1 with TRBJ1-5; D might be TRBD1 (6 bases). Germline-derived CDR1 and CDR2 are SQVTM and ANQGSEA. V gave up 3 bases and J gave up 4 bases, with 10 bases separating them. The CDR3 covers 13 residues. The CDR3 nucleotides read TGCAGCGTTGATCAGGGGCCGAATCAGCCCCAGCATTTT. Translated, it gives CSVDQGPNQPQHF.

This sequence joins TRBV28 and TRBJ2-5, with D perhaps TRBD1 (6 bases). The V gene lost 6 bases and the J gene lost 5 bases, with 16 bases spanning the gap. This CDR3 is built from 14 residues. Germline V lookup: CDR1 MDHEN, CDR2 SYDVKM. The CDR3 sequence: CASRESGAVETQYF. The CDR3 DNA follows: TGTGCCAGCAGGGAATCAGGGGCGGTTGAGACCCAGTACTTC.

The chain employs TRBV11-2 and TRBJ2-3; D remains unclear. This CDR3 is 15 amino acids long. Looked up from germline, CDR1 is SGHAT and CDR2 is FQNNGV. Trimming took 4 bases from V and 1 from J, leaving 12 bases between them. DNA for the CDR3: TGTGCCAGCAGCTCCTCTCAGTACCGCACAGATACGCAGTATTTT. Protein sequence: CASSSSQYRTDTQYF.

The CDR3 is CASKVPGLSSSPLHF. The CDR3, as DNA: TGTGCCAGCAAAGTTCCAGGACTGAGCAGTTCACCCCTCCACTTT. The chain combines TRBV27 with TRBJ1-6; D call uncertain. The V gene lost 7 bases and the J gene lost 9 bases, with 19 bases spanning the gap. Germline V CDR1 and CDR2: MNHEY, SMNVEV (reference sequence). The CDR3 runs to 15 residues.

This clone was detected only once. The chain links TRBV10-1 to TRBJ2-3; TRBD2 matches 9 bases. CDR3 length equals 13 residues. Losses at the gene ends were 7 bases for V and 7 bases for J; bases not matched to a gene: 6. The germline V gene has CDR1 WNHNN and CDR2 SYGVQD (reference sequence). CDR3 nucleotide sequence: TGCGCCAGCACGTCTAGCGGGGAGTATACGCAGTATTTT. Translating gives CASTSSGEYTQYF.

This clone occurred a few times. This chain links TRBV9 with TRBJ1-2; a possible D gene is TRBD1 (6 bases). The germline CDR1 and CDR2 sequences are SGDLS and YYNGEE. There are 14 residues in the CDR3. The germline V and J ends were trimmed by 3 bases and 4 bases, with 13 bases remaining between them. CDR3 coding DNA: TGTGCCAGCAGCGACTACAGGGACGTCTATGGCTACACCTTC. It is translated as CASSDYRDVYGYTF. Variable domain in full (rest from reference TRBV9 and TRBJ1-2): DSGVTQTPKHLITATGQRVTLRCSPRSGDLSVYWYQQSLDQGLQFLIQYYNGEERAKGNILERFSAQQFPDLHSELNLSSLELGDSALYFCASSDYRDVYGYTFGSGTRLTVV.

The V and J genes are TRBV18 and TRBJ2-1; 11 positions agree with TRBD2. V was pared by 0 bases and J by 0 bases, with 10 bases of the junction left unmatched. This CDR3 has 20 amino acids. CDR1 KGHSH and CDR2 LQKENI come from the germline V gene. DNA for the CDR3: TGTGCCAGCTCACCACCTCCGGGACTAGCGGCCCAGAGCTCCTACAATGAGCAGTTCTTC. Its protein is CASSPPPGLAAQSSYNEQFF.

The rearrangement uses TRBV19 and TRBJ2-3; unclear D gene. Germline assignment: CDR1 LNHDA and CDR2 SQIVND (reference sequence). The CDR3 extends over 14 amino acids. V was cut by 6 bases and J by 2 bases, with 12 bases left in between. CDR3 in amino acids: CASRVRGHTDTQYF. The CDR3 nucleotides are TGTGCCAGTAGGGTCCGTGGGCACACAGATACGCAGTATTTT.

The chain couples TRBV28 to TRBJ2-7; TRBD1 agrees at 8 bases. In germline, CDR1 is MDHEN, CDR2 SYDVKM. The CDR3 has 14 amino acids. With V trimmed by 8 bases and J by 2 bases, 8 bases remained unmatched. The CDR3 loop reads CASSPGRGPYEQYV. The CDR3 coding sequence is TGTGCCAGCTCCCCGGGCAGGGGGCCCTACGAGCAGTACGTC.

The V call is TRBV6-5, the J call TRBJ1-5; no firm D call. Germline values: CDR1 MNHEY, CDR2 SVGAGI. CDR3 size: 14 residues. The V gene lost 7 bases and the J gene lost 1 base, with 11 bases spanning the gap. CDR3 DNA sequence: TGTGCCAGCAACCCGAGTGGCAGCAATCAGCCCCAGCATTTT. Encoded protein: CASNPSGSNQPQHF.

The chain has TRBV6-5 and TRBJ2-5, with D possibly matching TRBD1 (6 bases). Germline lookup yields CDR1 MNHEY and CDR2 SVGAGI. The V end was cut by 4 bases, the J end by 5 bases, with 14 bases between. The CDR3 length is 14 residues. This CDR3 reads CASSLTGTTETQYF. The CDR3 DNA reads TGTGCCAGCAGTTTAACAGGGACCACCGAGACCCAGTACTTC.

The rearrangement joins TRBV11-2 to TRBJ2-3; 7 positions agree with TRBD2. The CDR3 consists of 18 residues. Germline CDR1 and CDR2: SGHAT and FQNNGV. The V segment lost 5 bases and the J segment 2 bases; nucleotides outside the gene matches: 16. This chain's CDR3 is CASSQNPVGGFPTDTQYF. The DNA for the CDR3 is TGTGCCAGCAGCCAAAACCCCGTGGGAGGGTTCCCCACAGATACGCAGTATTTT.

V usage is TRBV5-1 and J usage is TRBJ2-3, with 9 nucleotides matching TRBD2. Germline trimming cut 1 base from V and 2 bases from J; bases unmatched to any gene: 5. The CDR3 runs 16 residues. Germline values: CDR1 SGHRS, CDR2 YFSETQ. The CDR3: CASSLLTSGLTDTQYF. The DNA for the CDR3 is TGCGCCAGCAGCTTGTTGACTAGCGGCCTCACAGATACGCAGTATTTT.

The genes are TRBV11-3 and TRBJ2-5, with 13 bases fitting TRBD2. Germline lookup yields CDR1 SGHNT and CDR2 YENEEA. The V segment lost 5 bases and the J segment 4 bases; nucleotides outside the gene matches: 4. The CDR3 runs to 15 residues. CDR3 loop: CASSQGLAGAETQYF. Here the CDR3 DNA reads TGTGCCAGCAGCCAAGGACTAGCGGGAGCAGAGACCCAGTACTTC.

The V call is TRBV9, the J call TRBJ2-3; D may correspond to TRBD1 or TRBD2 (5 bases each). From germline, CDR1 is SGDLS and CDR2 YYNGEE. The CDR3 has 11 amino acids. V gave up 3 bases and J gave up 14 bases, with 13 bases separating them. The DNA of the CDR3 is TGTGCCAGCAGCGCCCGGGACGGGGTGTATTTT. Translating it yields CASSARDGVYF.

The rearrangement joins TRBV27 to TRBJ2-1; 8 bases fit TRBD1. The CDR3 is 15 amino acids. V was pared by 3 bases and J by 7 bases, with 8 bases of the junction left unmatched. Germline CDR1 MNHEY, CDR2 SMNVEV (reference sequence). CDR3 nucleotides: TGTGCCAGCAGTTTTGTGACAGGGGCGGGTAATGAGCAGTTCTTC. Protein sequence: CASSFVTGAGNEQFF.

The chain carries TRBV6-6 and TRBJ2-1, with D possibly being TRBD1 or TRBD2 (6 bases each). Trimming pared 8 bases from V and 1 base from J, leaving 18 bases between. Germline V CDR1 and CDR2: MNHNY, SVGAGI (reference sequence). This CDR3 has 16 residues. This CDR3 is CASRKGGTKSYNEQFF. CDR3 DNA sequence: TGTGCCAGCCGAAAAGGGGGGACAAAATCCTACAATGAGCAGTTCTTC.

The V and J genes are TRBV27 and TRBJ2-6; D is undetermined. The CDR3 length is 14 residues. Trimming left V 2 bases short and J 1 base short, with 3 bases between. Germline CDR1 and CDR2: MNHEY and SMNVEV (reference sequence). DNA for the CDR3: TGTGCCAGCAGTTTAGGATCTGGGGCCAACGTCCTGACTTTC. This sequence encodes CASSLGSGANVLTF. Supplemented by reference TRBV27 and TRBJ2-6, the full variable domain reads EAQVTQNPRYLITVTGKKLTVTCSQNMNHEYMSWYRQDPGLGLRQIYYSMNVEVTDKGDVPEGYKVSRKEKRNFPLILESPSPNQTSLYFCASSLGSGANVLTFGAGSRLTVL.

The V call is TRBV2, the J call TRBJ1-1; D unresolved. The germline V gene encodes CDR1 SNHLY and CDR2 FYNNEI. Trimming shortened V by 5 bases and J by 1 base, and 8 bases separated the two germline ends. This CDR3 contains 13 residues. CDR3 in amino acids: CASSTGSNTEAFF. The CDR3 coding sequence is TGTGCCAGCAGTACGGGGTCGAACACTGAAGCTTTCTTT.

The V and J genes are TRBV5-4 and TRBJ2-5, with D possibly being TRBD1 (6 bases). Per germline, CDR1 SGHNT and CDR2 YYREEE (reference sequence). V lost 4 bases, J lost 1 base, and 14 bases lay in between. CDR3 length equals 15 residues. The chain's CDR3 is CASSLALGAQETQYF. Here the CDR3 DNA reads TGTGCCAGCAGCCTGGCGCTGGGGGCCCAAGAGACCCAGTACTTC.